This passage covers 12 T cell receptor beta chains from one sample sequenced in a study of T cell clonality in common variable immunodeficiency (dated by TCRdb to about 2015). The full study reports these points: CVID TCRbeta sequences were reported to have fewer deletions and N-nucleotide insertions and to lack highly modified clones with 13 or more V deletions.

The method was the immunoSEQ multiplex PCR assay. Not all clones reach the TCRdb copy of this immuneACCESS table, which keeps in-frame sequences only. Checked studies attribute under half of the gap to unresolved V genes and leave the rest unexplained. With 28,000 or so clones recorded, this sample contains no clone counted only once. The ten biggest clones cover around 3.3% of the sample. These receptors have no identified antigens. Sequenced material: peripheral blood mononuclear cells. Receptor source: a human donor with common variable immunodeficiency.

Comments on this clone: Read coverage stops 3 residues before the CDR3 terminus; the germline J gene supplies the remainder. The genes are TRBV2 and TRBJ2-1; 7 nucleotides agree with TRBD1. CDR1 is SNHLY, CDR2 FYNNEI, per germline. With V trimmed by 4 bases and J by 0 bases, 3 bases remained unmatched. The CDR3 is 15 residues long. CDR3 residues: CASSGGQSSYNEQFF. The covered CDR3 bases are TGTGCCAGCAGTGGGGGACAGAGCTCCTACAATGAG.

There are many counts of this clone. At one of its ends the junction is not consistent with the germline gene, which may arise from a read error. The DNA ends 3 residues before the CDR3 does, and the rest of the CDR3 is filled in from the germline J gene. The chain has TRBV7-7 and TRBJ2-5; 12 bases match TRBD2. The germline gives CDR1 SSHAT, CDR2 FNYEAQ (reference sequence). The CDR3 consists of 15 residues. The CDR3 bases that were read are TGTGCTAGCAGCGGGGGACTAGCGGGTTCCGAGACC. It encodes CASSGGLAGSET. The CDR3 as a whole reads CASSGGLAGSETQYF.

The table lists this clone with a few counts. The CDR3 end falls 3 residues outside the read, so it is completed with the germline J gene. The chain has TRBV7-9 and TRBJ2-7; TRBD1 agrees at 8 bases. V lost 6 bases and J lost 4; bases outside the gene matches: 8. The germline V gene has CDR1 SEHNR and CDR2 FQNEAQ (reference sequence). The CDR3 contains 14 residues. The sequenced part of the CDR3 DNA is TGTGCCAGCAGACACGGACAGGGAAATTACGAG. As protein: CASRHGQGNYE. The whole CDR3 protein reads CASRHGQGNYEQYF.

A word on this clone: The read stops 3 residues short of the end of the CDR3; the missing end is completed from the germline J gene. The rearrangement links TRBV5-1 to TRBJ2-3, with D tentatively TRBD2 (6 bases). This CDR3 has 14 amino acids. The germline V and J ends were trimmed by 4 bases and 5 bases, with 14 bases remaining between them. From germline, CDR1 is SGHRS and CDR2 YFSETQ. Incomplete CDR3 DNA: TGCGCCAGCAGCCTAAGACACGGGGGAGATACG. This translates into CASSLRHGGDT. The full-length CDR3 reads as CASSLRHGGDTQYF.

As concerns this clone: The read falls 3 residues short of the CDR3 end, and the missing part is taken from the germline J gene. This rearrangement joins TRBV7-3 to TRBJ2-2; 11 bases are a match to TRBD2. The germline V gene has CDR1 SGHTA and CDR2 FQGTGA. The CDR3 runs 16 residues. J gave up 2 bases and V 4 bases, and 3 bases lay outside the gene matches. The CDR3 is CASSSTSGGNTGELFF. The part of the CDR3 DNA that was read is TGTGCCAGCAGCTCCACTAGCGGGGGCAACACCGGGGAG. The whole variable domain, filled in from reference TRBV7-3 and TRBJ2-2, reads GAGVSQTPSNKVTEKGKYVELRCDPISGHTALYWYRQSLGQGPEFLIYFQGTGAADDSGLPNDRFFAVRPEGSVSTLKIQRTERGDSAVYLCASSSTSGGNTGELFFGEGSRLTVL.

In this sample, this clone turned up a few times. The CDR3 extends 3 residues past the end of the read, so its final part is completed from the germline J gene. The J gene is TRBJ2-7, the V gene TRBV7-9; no reliable D call. From germline, CDR1 is SEHNR and CDR2 FQNEAQ (reference sequence). This CDR3 spans 14 amino acids. V was pared by 1 base and J by 4 bases, with 11 bases between. CDR3 sequence: CASSLELKSYEQYF. CDR3 bases read: TGTGCCAGCAGCTTAGAGCTGAAATCATACGAG. The variable domain in full, completed from reference TRBV7-9 and TRBJ2-7, reads DTGVSQNPRHKITKRGQNVTFRCDPISEHNRLYWYRQTLGQGPEFLTYFQNEAQLEKSRLLSDRFSAERPKGSFSTLEIQRTEQGDSAMYLCASSLELKSYEQYFGPGTRLTVT.

This clone occurred a few times. The CDR3 goes on 3 residues after the read ends, and that part is filled in from the germline J gene. The V gene is TRBV18, the J gene TRBJ1-2; the match to TRBD1 covers 9 bases. Germline values: CDR1 KGHSH, CDR2 LQKENI. The J segment lost 5 bases and the V segment lost 1 base, leaving 11 bases of the junction unmatched. The CDR3 totals 17 residues. The covered CDR3 bases are TGTGCCAGCTCACCACTGGGACAGGGAGCGGGAACTTATGGC. This encodes CASSPLGQGAGTYG. The whole CDR3 protein reads CASSPLGQGAGTYGYTF.

This clone was seen more than once but under ten times. The CDR3 here is CASSLGPRAGGLTDTQYF. The part of the CDR3 DNA that was read is TGTGCCAGCAGCTTAGGCCCTAGAGCGGGGGGACTCACAGATACG. J is TRBJ2-3 and V is TRBV7-6, with 9 bases aligning to TRBD2. The DNA ends 3 residues before the CDR3 does, and the rest of the CDR3 is filled in from the germline J gene. The CDR3 is 18 amino acids. Germline CDR1 reads SGHVS; CDR2 reads FNYEAQ. Germline trimming cut 1 base from V and 2 bases from J; bases unmatched to any gene: 10.

This clone occurred many times. The CDR3 goes on 3 residues after the read ends, and that part is filled in from the germline J gene. V is TRBV11-2 and J is TRBJ1-3; no definite D call. Per the germline V gene, CDR1 is SGHAT and CDR2 is FQNNGV. The CDR3 consists of 14 residues. V lost 2 bases to trimming and J lost 2 bases, with 7 bases between them. Partial CDR3 DNA: TGTGCCAGCAGCTTAACCAGTCCTGGAAACACC. Residues: CASSLTSPGNT. The entire CDR3 reads CASSLTSPGNTIYF.

This clone appeared many times. The CDR3 end lies 3 residues beyond the end of the read and is filled in from the germline J gene. The chain combines TRBV19 with TRBJ2-1, with TRBD1 identical over 12 bases. The germline V gene has CDR1 LNHDA and CDR2 SQIVND (reference sequence). With 4 bases clipped from V and 8 bases from J, the junction kept 9 bases outside the gene matches. This CDR3 contains 16 residues. CDR3 residues: CASSSGSGTGGDEQFF. The CDR3 bases that were read are TGTGCCAGTAGTAGCGGCTCCGGGACAGGGGGCGATGAG.

In regard to this clone: The sequenced fragment ends 3 residues before the CDR3 boundary, so the rest is inferred from the germline J gene. V and J are TRBV7-8 and TRBJ1-2, with 9 nucleotides matching TRBD1. CDR3 length equals 18 residues. Germline CDR1 reads SGHVS; CDR2 reads FQNEAQ. The CDR3 sequence is CASSAVGGRDREVGGYTF. CDR3 bases read: TGTGCCAGCAGCGCGGTGGGAGGCCGGGACAGGGAGGTTGGAGGC.

As to this clone: With the read ending 3 residues before the CDR3 end, the germline J gene is used to fill in that end. The chain uses TRBV5-5 and TRBJ2-7, with 7 nucleotides matching TRBD1. The germline V gene has CDR1 SGHKS and CDR2 YYEKEE (reference sequence). Trimming cost V 7 bases and J 4 bases; bases outside gene matches: 14. This CDR3 is built from 15 residues. The DNA read from the CDR3 is TGTGCCAGCCAGACCTCACAGGGGATGGGATACGAG. This gives the protein CASQTSQGMGYE. From start to end, the CDR3 is CASQTSQGMGYEQYF.